This entry describes one TCR beta chain. Antigen unknown. The data are from a study of blood T cells in healthy people across ages. Primed by a sample-barcoded 5' primer and a J-beta primer mix, a second PCR proceeded for 7 to 11 cycles. Each TCR beta cDNA got a 12-nucleotide random molecular identifier. TCRdb redid the calling of the 5' RACE reads with MiXCR, one entry per CDR3 protein. The repertoire has roughly 800,000 distinct CDR3 sequences, roughly 25% of them found once; the top ten carry 3.7%. CDR1 is MGHDK and CDR2 is SYGVNS in the germline V gene. This CDR3 spans 14 amino acids. V lost 8 bases to trimming and J lost 7 bases, with 17 bases between them. General observations from the study: Higher diversity, along with more naive CD4+ cells, distinguished long-lived donors from aged donors.

These data were likewise used in another study, on T cells of mothers and their children. That paper adds: The study obtained over 8 million TCR beta CDR3 reads per mother and 3 million to 3.5 million per child. It was related mother-child pairs that showed slightly higher overlap than unrelated pairs, without reaching significance.

This TCR came from a boy between 10 and 17 years old in good health. Source material: blood. This chain uses TRBV25-1 with TRBJ1-4, with D possibly matching TRBD1 (5 bases). The CDR3 nucleotides read TGTGCCAGCGGGCCGGAGGGACTGGCTGAAAAACTGTTTTTT. Its translation is CASGPEGLAEKLFF.